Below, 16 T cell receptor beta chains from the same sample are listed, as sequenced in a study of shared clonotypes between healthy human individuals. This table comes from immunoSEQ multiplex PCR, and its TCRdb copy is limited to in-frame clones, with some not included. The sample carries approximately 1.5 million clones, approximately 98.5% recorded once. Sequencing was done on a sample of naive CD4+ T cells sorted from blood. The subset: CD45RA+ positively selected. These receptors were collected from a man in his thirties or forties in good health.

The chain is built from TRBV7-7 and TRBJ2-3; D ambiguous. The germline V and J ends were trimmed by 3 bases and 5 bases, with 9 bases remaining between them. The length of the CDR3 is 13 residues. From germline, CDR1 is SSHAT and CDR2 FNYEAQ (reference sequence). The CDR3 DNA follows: TGTGCCAGCAGCTTGGAGCAGAGAGATACGCAGTATTTT. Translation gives CASSLEQRDTQYF.

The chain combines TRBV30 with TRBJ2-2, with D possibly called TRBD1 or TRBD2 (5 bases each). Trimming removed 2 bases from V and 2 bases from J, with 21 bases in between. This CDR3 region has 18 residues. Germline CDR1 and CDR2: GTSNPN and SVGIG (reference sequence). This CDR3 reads CAWSNLGPLPPNTGELFF. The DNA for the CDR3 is TGTGCCTGGAGTAACTTGGGACCGCTCCCACCAAACACCGGGGAGCTGTTTTTT.

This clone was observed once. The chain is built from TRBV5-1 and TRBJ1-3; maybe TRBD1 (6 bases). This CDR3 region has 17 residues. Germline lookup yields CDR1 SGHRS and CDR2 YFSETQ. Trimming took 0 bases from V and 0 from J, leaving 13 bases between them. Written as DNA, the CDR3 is TGCGCCAGCAGCTTGGGCTCTGGACAGAGCTCTGGAAACACCATATATTTT. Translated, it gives CASSLGSGQSSGNTIYF.

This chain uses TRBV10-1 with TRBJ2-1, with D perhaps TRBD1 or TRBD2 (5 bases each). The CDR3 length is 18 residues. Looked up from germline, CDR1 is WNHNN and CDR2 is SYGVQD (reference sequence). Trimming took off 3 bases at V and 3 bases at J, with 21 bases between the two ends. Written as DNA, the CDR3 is TGCGCCAGCAGTGACTTGCGAGGAGAGGGGAAAATCTACAATGAGCAGTTCTTC. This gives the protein CASSDLRGEGKIYNEQFF.

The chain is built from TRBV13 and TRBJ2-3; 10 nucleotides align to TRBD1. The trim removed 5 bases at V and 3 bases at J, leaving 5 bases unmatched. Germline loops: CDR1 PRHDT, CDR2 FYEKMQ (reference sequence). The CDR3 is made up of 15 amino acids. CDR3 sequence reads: CASSKGQGGTDTQYF. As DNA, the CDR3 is TGTGCCAGCAGCAAAGGACAGGGGGGGACAGATACGCAGTATTTT.

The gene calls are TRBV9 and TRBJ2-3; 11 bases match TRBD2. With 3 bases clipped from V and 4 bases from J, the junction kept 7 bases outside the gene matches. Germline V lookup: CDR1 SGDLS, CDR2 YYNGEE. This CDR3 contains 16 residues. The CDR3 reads CASSGWRLAGPDTQYF. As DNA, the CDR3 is TGTGCCAGCAGCGGTTGGAGACTAGCGGGGCCAGATACGCAGTATTTT. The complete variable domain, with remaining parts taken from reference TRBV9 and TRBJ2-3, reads DSGVTQTPKHLITATGQRVTLRCSPRSGDLSVYWYQQSLDQGLQFLIQYYNGEERAKGNILERFSAQQFPDLHSELNLSSLELGDSALYFCASSGWRLAGPDTQYFGPGTRLTVL.

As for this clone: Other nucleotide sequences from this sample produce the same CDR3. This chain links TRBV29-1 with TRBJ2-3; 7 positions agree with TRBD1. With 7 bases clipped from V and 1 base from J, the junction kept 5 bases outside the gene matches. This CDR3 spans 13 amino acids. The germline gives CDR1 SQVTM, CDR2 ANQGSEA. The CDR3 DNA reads TGCAGCGGGATTACAGGGGGCACAGATACGCAGTATTTT. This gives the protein CSGITGGTDTQYF.

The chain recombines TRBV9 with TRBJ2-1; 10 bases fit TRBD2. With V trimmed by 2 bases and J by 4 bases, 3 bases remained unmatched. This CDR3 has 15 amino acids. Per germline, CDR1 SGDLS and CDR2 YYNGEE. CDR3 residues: CASSVASGGYNEQFF. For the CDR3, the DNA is TGTGCCAGCAGCGTCGCTAGCGGGGGATACAATGAGCAGTTCTTC.

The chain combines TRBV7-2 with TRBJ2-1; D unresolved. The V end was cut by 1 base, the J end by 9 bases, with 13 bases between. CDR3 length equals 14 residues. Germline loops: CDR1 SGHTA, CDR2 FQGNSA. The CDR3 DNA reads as TGTGCCAGCAGCTTAGTTATGCTAGGCTCTGAGCAGTTCTTC. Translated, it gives CASSLVMLGSEQFF.

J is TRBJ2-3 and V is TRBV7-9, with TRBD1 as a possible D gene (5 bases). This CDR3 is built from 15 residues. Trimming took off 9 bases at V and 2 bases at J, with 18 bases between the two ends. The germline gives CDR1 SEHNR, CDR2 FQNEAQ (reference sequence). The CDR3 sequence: CASNYRRKATDTQYF. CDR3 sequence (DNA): TGTGCCAGTAACTACAGGAGAAAGGCCACAGATACGCAGTATTTT. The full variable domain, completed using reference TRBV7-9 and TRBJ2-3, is DTGVSQNPRHKITKRGQNVTFRCDPISEHNRLYWYRQTLGQGPEFLTYFQNEAQLEKSRLLSDRFSAERPKGSFSTLEIQRTEQGDSAMYLCASNYRRKATDTQYFGPGTRLTVL.

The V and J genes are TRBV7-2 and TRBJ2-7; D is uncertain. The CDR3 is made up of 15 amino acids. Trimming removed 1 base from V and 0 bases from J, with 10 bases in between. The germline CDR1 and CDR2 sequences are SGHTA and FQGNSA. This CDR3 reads CASSLVAANSYEQYF. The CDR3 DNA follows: TGTGCCAGCAGCTTAGTGGCGGCAAACTCCTACGAGCAGTACTTC.

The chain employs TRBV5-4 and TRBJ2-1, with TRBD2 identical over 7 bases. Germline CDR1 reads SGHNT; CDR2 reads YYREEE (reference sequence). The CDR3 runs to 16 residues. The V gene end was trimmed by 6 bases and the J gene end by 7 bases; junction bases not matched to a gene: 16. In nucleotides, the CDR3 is TGTGCCAGCACCGGATCGGGGGGTCTACCAGGGAATGAGCAGTTCTTC. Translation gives CASTGSGGLPGNEQFF.

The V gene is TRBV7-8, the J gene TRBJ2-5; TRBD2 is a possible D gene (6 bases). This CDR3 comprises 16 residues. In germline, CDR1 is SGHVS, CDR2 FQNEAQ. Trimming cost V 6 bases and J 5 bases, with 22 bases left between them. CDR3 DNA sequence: TGTGCCAGCAGAGAACAGGTGACTAGTGAAGCGGAGACCCAGTACTTC. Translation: CASREQVTSEAETQYF. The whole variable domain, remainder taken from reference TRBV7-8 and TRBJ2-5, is GAGVSQSPRYKVAKRGQDVALRCDPISGHVSLFWYQQALGQGPEFLTYFQNEAQLDKSGLPSDRFFAERPEGSVSTLKIQRTQQEDSAVYLCASREQVTSEAETQYFGPGTRLLVL.

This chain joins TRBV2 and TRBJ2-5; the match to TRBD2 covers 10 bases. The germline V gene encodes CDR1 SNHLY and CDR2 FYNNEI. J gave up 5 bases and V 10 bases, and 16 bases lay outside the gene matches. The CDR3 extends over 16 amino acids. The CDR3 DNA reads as TGTGCCACCACCCTAGCGGGAGTGGCTTTCGGGGAGACCCAGTACTTC. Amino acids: CATTLAGVAFGETQYF.

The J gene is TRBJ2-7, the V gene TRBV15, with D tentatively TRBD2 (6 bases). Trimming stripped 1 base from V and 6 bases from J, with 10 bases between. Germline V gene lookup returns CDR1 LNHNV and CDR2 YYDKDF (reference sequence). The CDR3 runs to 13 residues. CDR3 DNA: TGTGCCACCAGCAGAGGCGGGGCAGGCGAGCAGTACTTC. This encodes CATSRGGAGEQYF.

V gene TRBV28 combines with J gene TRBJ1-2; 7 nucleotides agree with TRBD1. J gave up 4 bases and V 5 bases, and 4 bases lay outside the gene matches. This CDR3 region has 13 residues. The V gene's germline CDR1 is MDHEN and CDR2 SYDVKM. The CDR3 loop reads CASSGTVPYGYTF. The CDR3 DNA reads TGTGCCAGCAGTGGGACAGTGCCCTATGGCTACACCTTC.